One and the same sample provided the 2 T cell receptor beta chains below, sequenced in a study of blood T cell repertoires in COVID-19. Sequencing was performed with immunoSEQ multiplex PCR; in TCRdb, only in-frame clones are kept and a portion is missing. The data hold roughly 140,000 clones, with more than 70% observed a single time. Input material: peripheral blood. The source of these receptors is a man aged 50 to 59 with active or convalescent COVID-19.

V and J are TRBV27 and TRBJ2-7, with 8 bases matching TRBD1. This CDR3 is built from 15 residues. V dropped 0 bases and J dropped 2; count of bases not matched to a gene: 3. Germline lookup yields CDR1 MNHEY and CDR2 SMNVEV (reference sequence). The CDR3 DNA is TGTGCCAGCAGTTTATCCCCGACAGGGGCCTACGAGCAGTACTTC. Protein product: CASSLSPTGAYEQYF.

The chain links TRBV28 to TRBJ2-7; D is undetermined. The germline gives CDR1 MDHEN, CDR2 SYDVKM. The CDR3 loop spans 11 amino acids. V was clipped by 4 bases and J by 4 bases, with 5 bases between them. The CDR3 DNA reads TGTGCCAGCAGTTGGGCGTACGAGCAGTACTTC. Translation: CASSWAYEQYF.